The subject of this entry is one TCR beta chain. Ophthalmopathy patients had moderate-to-severe active disease, CAS ≥3, NOSPECS ≥4, and disease duration under 3 months. The CDR3 totals 15 residues. The V and J ends lost 6 bases and 1 base respectively, with 17 bases between them. CDR1 and CDR2 (germline): DFQATT, SNEGSKA (reference sequence). This specimen belongs to a study of T cells in Graves' hyperthyroidism and ophthalmopathy. Amplification of TCR beta CDR3 regions used RNA as the template. RT-PCR in the first round (using the HTBI primer set) targeted the TCR CDR3. TCRdb itself ran the multiplex PCR reads through MiXCR, one entry per CDR3 protein. The sample records 500,000 or so distinct CDR3 sequences, approximately 17% being singletons.

The chain uses TRBV20-1 and TRBJ2-3, with TRBD2 as a possible D gene (6 bases). Sequencing was performed on blood. The receptor was derived from a woman aged 18-29 years with Graves' ophthalmopathy. CDR3 in DNA: TGCAGTGCACAGCTGGGGGTAGCGGGCACAGATACGCAGTATTTT. Amino acid sequence: CSAQLGVAGTDTQYF.